Listed below are T cell receptor beta chains from one sample, sequenced in a study of cytotoxic CD8 clonotypes in ibrutinib-treated CLL. Sequencing was performed with immunoSEQ multiplex PCR; in TCRdb, only in-frame clones are kept and a portion is missing. The repertoire includes 27,000 or so clones, about 82% of them detected once, and 8% sits in the top ten. Sequencing was performed on PBMCs, taken after 24 months of ibrutinib treatment. The source of these receptors is a human donor with chronic lymphocytic leukemia. Both conserved end residues are part of each CDR3. Fields, in order: clone size, J gene, V gene, D gene, CDR3 DNA, CDR3 protein. The D gene is left open where the match is weak. Rows give clone size only sometimes, using once, few, many, or a class for an expanded clone.

>.|TRBJ2-7|TRBV5-1|TRBD2
TGCGCCAGCAGCCTGACCCCGACTAGCGGGGGGCGGAGCTCCTACGAGCAGTACTTC
CASSLTPTSGGRSSYEQYF
>once|TRBJ1-5|TRBV7-9|.
TGTGCCAGCAGCACCACAGACGGCAATCAGCCCCAGCATTTT
CASSTTDGNQPQHF
>.|TRBJ2-3|TRBV5-5|.
TGTGCCAGCAGCTATGGACTTCTCACAGATACGCAGTATTTT
CASSYGLLTDTQYF
>few|TRBJ1-2|TRBV7-9|.
TGTGCCAGCAGCAGCAACAGGGTTGTTGACTATGGCTACACCTTC
CASSSNRVVDYGYTF
>few|TRBJ1-3|TRBV27|TRBD1
TGTGCCAGCAGGCGGACAGGGCTGGCTGGAAACACCATATATTTT
CASRRTGLAGNTIYF
>.|TRBJ1-6|TRBV5-1|.
TGCGCCAGCAGCTTTGACAATATCAATTCACCCCTCCACTTT
CASSFDNINSPLHF
>.|TRBJ2-3|TRBV7-2|.
TGTGCCAGCAGCTTACAAGGGGGTGGCACAGATACGCAGTATTTT
CASSLQGGGTDTQYF
>.|TRBJ2-3|TRBV5-1|TRBD1
TGCGCCAGCAGCTTAGAAGGCAGGGGGCGATGGGATCCACTAGATACGCAGTATTTT
CASSLEGRGRWDPLDTQYF
>.|TRBJ2-7|TRBV5-6|.
TGTGCCAGCAGCTCCACGACTAAGAAGCAGTACTTC
CASSSTTKKQYF
>once|TRBJ1-2|TRBV11-2|.
TGTGCCAGCAGCTTACAGGCGGTAACCTATGGCTACACCTTC
CASSLQAVTYGYTF
>.|TRBJ2-7|TRBV7-2|TRBD2
TGTGCCAGCAGCTTAGGCGTGGGAGGGTACGAGCAGTACTTC
CASSLGVGGYEQYF
>once|TRBJ2-5|TRBV10-3|TRBD1
TGTGCCATCAGCTCACAGGGGGCAAAGGAGACCCAGTACTTC
CAISSQGAKETQYF
>.|TRBJ1-1|TRBV4-1|TRBD1
TGCGCCAGCAGCCACGCAGGGGGTGTGAACACTGAAGCTTTCTTT
CASSHAGGVNTEAFF
>.|TRBJ2-2|TRBV10-2|TRBD2
TGCGCCAGCCTAGCGGGGGGGCGGAGCACCGGGGAGCTGTTTTTT
CASLAGGRSTGELFF
>.|TRBJ1-2|TRBV7-2|TRBD1
TGTGCCAGCAGCCAGAACGGGGGACAGGGGTTGAATGGCTACACCTTC
CASSQNGGQGLNGYTF
>.|TRBJ1-1|TRBV29-1|.
TGCAGCACCCACGGAGTCGTCAAGGACACTGAAGCTTTCTTT
CSTHGVVKDTEAFF
>.|TRBJ1-2|TRBV6-4|.
TGTGCCAGCAGTGACTCCGCCCGGGGGGTCTATGGCTACACCTTC
CASSDSARGVYGYTF
>.|TRBJ2-7|TRBV27|TRBD1
TGTGCCAGCAGTCCAAGGACAGGGTGGCTACTCGAGCAGTACTTC
CASSPRTGWLLEQYF
>.|TRBJ2-1|TRBV14|TRBD2
TGTGCCAGCAGCCTGGGGGGGACCTACAATGAGCAGTTCTTC
CASSLGGTYNEQFF
>.|TRBJ2-3|TRBV30|.
TGTGCCTGCCAACCCCCCGGGGTTTCTAGCACAGATACGCAGTATTTT
CACQPPGVSSTDTQYF
>.|TRBJ1-6|TRBV5-6|TRBD1
TGTGCCAGCAGCAACCGGGACAGGGATTCACCCCTCCACTTT
CASSNRDRDSPLHF
>.|TRBJ1-1|TRBV6-1|TRBD1
TGTGCCAGCAGTGTACAGGGGGCCCGCAACACTGAAGCTTTCTTT
CASSVQGARNTEAFF
>.|TRBJ1-1|TRBV29-1|TRBD1
TGCAGCGTTGCAGGACAGGGGGTAAACACTGAAGCTTTCTTT
CSVAGQGVNTEAFF
>.|TRBJ2-7|TRBV23-1|.
TGCGCCAGCAGGACAGTAGGAATTGTATGGCAGTACTTC
CASRTVGIVWQYF
>.|TRBJ2-5|TRBV6-5|TRBD1
TGTGCCAGCAGTTACTCGAGGGACAGGCAAGAGACCCAGTACTTC
CASSYSRDRQETQYF
>.|TRBJ2-7|TRBV2|.
TGTGCCAGCAGGGACGGCAGATTACGAGAGCAGTACTTC
CASRDGRLREQYF
>.|TRBJ2-6|TRBV7-3|.
TGTGCCAGCAGTTTTTCGCAGGGGTCTGGGGCCAACGTCCTGACTTTC
CASSFSQGSGANVLTF
>.|TRBJ1-6|TRBV7-9|.
TGTGCCAGCAGCTTAGGGCTGGTGGATTCACCCCTCCACTTT
CASSLGLVDSPLHF
>.|TRBJ2-1|TRBV28|TRBD2
TGTGCCAGCAGTGTAGGACTAGCCCCGATCAATGAGCAGTTCTTC
CASSVGLAPINEQFF
>few|TRBJ2-7|TRBV6-5|.
TGTGCCAGCAAGTTACAGGGAGATTCCTACGAGCAGTACTTC
CASKLQGDSYEQYF
>.|TRBJ2-2|TRBV11-2|TRBD1
TGTGCCAGCAGCTTAGTTTTTGGGACAGGGAACACCGGGGAGCTGTTTTTT
CASSLVFGTGNTGELFF
>.|TRBJ1-1|TRBV7-3|.
TGTGCCAGCAGCTTAGAACGGGACACTGAAGCTTTCTTT
CASSLERDTEAFF
>.|TRBJ2-1|TRBV4-1|.
TGCGCCAGCAGCCAGGGACAGACGCCGGGACTAGGGAGGGGGCAGTTCTTC
CASSQGQTPGLGRGQFF
>once|TRBJ1-3|TRBV4-1|TRBD1
TGCGCCAGCAGCCATGGACAGGGGGCTCACTCTGGAAACACCATATATTTT
CASSHGQGAHSGNTIYF
>once|TRBJ2-3|TRBV28|TRBD1
TGTGCCAGCAGTTTTGAAGACAGGGGGACAGATACGCAGTATTTT
CASSFEDRGTDTQYF
>.|TRBJ2-2|TRBV27|.
TGTGCCAGCAGTACACATCGCCGGGACCCAGGAGGTTCTGACACCGGGGAGCTGTTTTTT
CASSTHRRDPGGSDTGELFF
>.|TRBJ2-7|TRBV7-8|.
TGTGCCAGCAGCTTCAGGACAGCCTACGAGCAGTACTTC
CASSFRTAYEQYF
>.|TRBJ2-7|TRBV5-1|.
TGCGCCAGCAGCTTGGAATCGGCGGATGGGCGGCAGTACTTC
CASSLESADGRQYF
>.|TRBJ1-2|TRBV6-5|TRBD1
TGTGCCAGCAGTAACCGGGACAGGGGTCATGGCTACACCTTC
CASSNRDRGHGYTF
>.|TRBJ2-7|TRBV27|.
TGTGCCAGCAGTTGGAGCGGTTCCTACGAGCAGTACTTC
CASSWSGSYEQYF
>.|TRBJ2-6|TRBV7-3|.
TGTGCCAGCAGCTTAAATGGCAGAACTGAAAACTCTGGGGCCAACGTCCTGACTTTC
CASSLNGRTENSGANVLTF
>few|TRBJ2-6|TRBV7-9|TRBD1
TGTGCCAGCAGCCCGCGACAGGGGGTACCTTCGGGCGGGGCCAACGTCCTGACTTTC
CASSPRQGVPSGGANVLTF
>.|TRBJ1-2|TRBV10-3|.
TGTGCCATCAGCGAAGGGGTCCTCATTTATGGCTACACCTTC
CAISEGVLIYGYTF
>.|TRBJ1-2|TRBV5-4|TRBD1
TGTGCCAGCAGCTTGAAGGGGGCCTATGGCTACACCTTC
CASSLKGAYGYTF
>.|TRBJ1-1|TRBV5-4|.
TGTGCCAGCAGCTATCCCCGGCAAACGGCCACTGAAGCTTTCTTT
CASSYPRQTATEAFF
>few|TRBJ1-1|TRBV29-1|.
TGCAGCTCTCCCGGCGGGGGGACGAACACTGAAGCTTTCTTT
CSSPGGGTNTEAFF
>.|TRBJ1-5|TRBV29-1|.
TGCAGCGCCGCGGACAGTAGCAATCAGCCCCAGCATTTT
CSAADSSNQPQHF
>.|TRBJ1-5|TRBV4-1|.
TGCGCCAGCAGCCAGGCCGCAGGGATTGGTAGCAATCAGCCCCAGCATTTT
CASSQAAGIGSNQPQHF
>.|TRBJ2-7|TRBV7-8|TRBD2
TGTGCCAGCAGCTTAGGGGGAGGGGCTGCCTACGAGCAGTACTTC
CASSLGGGAAYEQYF
>.|TRBJ1-2|TRBV29-1|TRBD1
TGCAGCGTTGAAACCAGGACAGGCACCTATGGCTACACCTTC
CSVETRTGTYGYTF
>.|TRBJ1-1|TRBV5-4|TRBD1
TGTGCCAGCCGACAATCCGGGACAGACACTGAAGCTTTCTTT
CASRQSGTDTEAFF